The 6 T cell receptor beta chains presented below share a single source sample, sequenced in a study of shared T cell receptors in the human thymus. Repertoires were generated with immunoSEQ multiplex PCR, while TCRdb's copy carries only in-frame clones and drops some. In the table there are about 610,000 clones, roughly 88% of which are singletons. Another study also made use of these data, one on human thymus T cells.

The sequencing input was thymocytes. All receptors come from a boy younger than two with a congenital heart defect.

The chain uses TRBV6-1 and TRBJ1-3, with 8 bases aligning to TRBD1. V dropped 2 bases and J dropped 2; count of bases not matched to a gene: 5. Per the germline V gene, CDR1 is MNHNS and CDR2 is SASEGT. The CDR3 consists of 16 residues. The DNA for the CDR3 is TGTGCCAGCAGTGAACAGGGGGCCCAGCCTGGAAACACCATATATTTT. Its translation is CASSEQGAQPGNTIYF.

V gene TRBV29-1 combines with J gene TRBJ2-5; TRBD1 aligns across 8 bases. The J call is uncertain, as TRBJ2-7 better fits the DNA end. The germline V gene has CDR1 SQVTM and CDR2 ANQGSEA. This CDR3 comprises 18 residues. CDR3 region: CSVEAGPYPTGAAYEQYF. The CDR3 region has the DNA TGCAGCGTTGAAGCCGGGCCCTATCCGACAGGGGCGGCCTACGAGCAGTACTTC.

This chain links TRBV6-1 with TRBJ2-5; possibly TRBD1 for D (5 bases). CDR1 is MNHNS, CDR2 SASEGT, per germline. V lost 3 bases, J lost 5 bases, and 13 bases lay in between. This CDR3 has 14 residues. In nucleotides, the CDR3 is TGTGCCAGCAGTGATGTTACAGCAGGGGAGACCCAGTACTTC. Translation gives CASSDVTAGETQYF.

The V gene is TRBV19, the J gene TRBJ1-2, with D possibly matching TRBD1 (5 bases). The CDR3 runs to 13 residues. V lost 5 bases, J lost 4 bases, and 11 bases lay in between. Germline V gives CDR1 LNHDA, CDR2 SQIVND (reference sequence). The CDR3 region is CASSSQTVYGYTF. For the CDR3, the DNA is TGTGCCAGTAGTTCCCAGACAGTCTATGGCTACACCTTC.

The J gene is TRBJ2-7, the V gene TRBV30, with 10 bases that match TRBD1. Germline CDR1 and CDR2: GTSNPN and SVGIG (reference sequence). Unmatched junction bases numbered 20, after V lost 0 bases and J lost 6 bases. The CDR3 extends over 19 amino acids. The CDR3 spells CAWSVRRQGAFGPAAEQYF. The CDR3 DNA follows: TGTGCCTGGAGTGTAAGGAGACAGGGGGCGTTCGGCCCCGCAGCCGAGCAGTACTTC.

V and J are TRBV28 and TRBJ1-5, with 9 bases that match TRBD1. Losses at the gene ends were 0 bases for V and 2 bases for J; bases not matched to a gene: 11. The CDR3 runs to 19 residues. Germline CDR1 MDHEN, CDR2 SYDVKM. In DNA, the CDR3 is TGTGCCAGCAGTTTATGCATAAATGGGACAGGGCTGGGCAATCAGCCCCAGCATTTT. Translation: CASSLCINGTGLGNQPQHF.